Below, 5 T cell receptor beta chains from the same sample are listed, as sequenced in a study of cytomegalovirus exposure and HLA in healthy donors. Some clones are missing from TCRdb's copy, which holds only in-frame ones; the method was immunoSEQ multiplex PCR. The sample shows more than 110,000 clones, just over 85% of them seen only once. Sequencing was carried out using PBMCs. Source of these receptors: a young woman in good health and CMV-seropositive.

This chain's CDR3 is CASSPSLTPEQFF. In nucleotides, the CDR3 is TGTGCCAGCAGCCCTTCCTTAACTCCCGAGCAGTTCTTC. The V and J genes are TRBV28 and TRBJ2-1, with D unresolved. In germline, CDR1 is MDHEN, CDR2 SYDVKM. The CDR3 is made up of 13 amino acids. V lost 6 bases to trimming and J lost 10 bases, with 16 bases between them.

The chain carries TRBV7-9 and TRBJ2-5, with D possibly matching TRBD1 (6 bases). The CDR3 covers 15 residues. V lost 5 bases and J lost 2, with 15 bases in between. Germline V gene sequence: CDR1 SEHNR, CDR2 FQNEAQ (reference sequence). The CDR3: CASSLQGRGQETQYF. The CDR3 DNA sequence: TGTGCCAGCAGCCTCCAAGGCAGGGGACAAGAGACCCAGTACTTC.

The chain combines TRBV7-2 with TRBJ1-2; no definite D call. The CDR3 loop spans 17 amino acids. The V and J ends lost 5 bases and 1 base respectively, with 20 bases between them. The germline V gene encodes CDR1 SGHTA and CDR2 FQGNSA. The CDR3 region is CASSPRVPTTFNYGYTF. CDR3 nucleotides: TGTGCCAGCAGCCCTCGGGTGCCGACGACCTTTAACTATGGCTACACCTTC.

The chain carries TRBV2 and TRBJ2-7; 10 positions agree with TRBD2. The CDR3 extends over 15 amino acids. The V gene end was trimmed by 0 bases and the J gene end by 4 bases; junction bases not matched to a gene: 3. The germline V gene has CDR1 SNHLY and CDR2 FYNNEI. The CDR3 spells CASSEALAGAYEQYF. The CDR3 DNA reads as TGTGCCAGCAGTGAAGCCCTAGCGGGGGCATACGAGCAGTACTTC.

The chain uses TRBV5-4 and TRBJ2-5, with a tentative D call TRBD2 (5 bases). V was trimmed by 0 bases and J by 1 base, leaving 10 bases between them. Germline V gene sequence: CDR1 SGHNT, CDR2 YYREEE (reference sequence). The CDR3 runs 15 residues. CDR3 protein: CASSLGTQLQETQYF. The CDR3 nucleotides read TGTGCCAGCAGCTTGGGGACTCAACTCCAAGAGACCCAGTACTTC.